The next 20 T cell receptor beta chains were all read from a single sample in a study of regulatory T cells in long-lasting Graves disease. Time point specified: newly diagnosed GD, antithyroid drugs for less than 3 months. PBMC RNA was the source of the TCR library. Building of the TCR beta libraries involved iRepertoire HTBI primers and Arm-PCR of CDR3 regions. MiXCR, applied by TCRdb to the multiplex PCR reads, yields one record per CDR3 protein. Of more than 300,000 distinct CDR3 sequences in the sample, 15% to 19% were seen once. Sequencing used peripheral blood mononuclear cells (PBMCs), obtained at new diagnosis, from a patient treated with antithyroid drugs. These receptors came from a female donor with Graves disease.

The chain recombines TRBV20-1 with TRBJ2-6; possibly TRBD2 for D (5 bases). The V gene's germline CDR1 is DFQATT and CDR2 SNEGSKA (reference sequence). The CDR3 has 18 residues. Trimming shortened V by 6 bases and J by 0 bases, and 21 bases separated the two germline ends. Written as DNA, the CDR3 is TGCAGTGCGCCTGGGGAGCCAGTTTTAAACTCTGGGGCCAACGTCCTGACTTTC. This gives the protein CSAPGEPVLNSGANVLTF.

The table lists this clonotype with many counts. The chain couples TRBV6-1 to TRBJ2-1; 12 positions match TRBD2. Trimming removed 6 bases from V and 8 bases from J; junction bases left unmatched: 11. The germline CDR1 and CDR2 sequences are MNHNS and SASEGT. The CDR3 is 16 residues long. CDR3 amino acids: CASRETSGSFVYEQFF. In DNA, the CDR3 is TGTGCCAGCAGGGAGACTAGCGGGAGTTTCGTCTATGAGCAGTTCTTC.

This clonotype occurred many times. The V call is TRBV7-9, the J call TRBJ1-2; D uncertain. The CDR3 runs to 12 residues. Trimming pared 1 base from V and 6 bases from J, leaving 6 bases between. The germline gives CDR1 SEHNR, CDR2 FQNEAQ (reference sequence). The CDR3 nucleotides are TGTGCCAGCAGCTTAGGTCTGAATGGCTACACCTTC. The encoded protein is CASSLGLNGYTF.

The rearrangement joins TRBV20-1 to TRBJ2-3; weak D call: TRBD2 (5 bases). The CDR3 totals 16 residues. V lost 2 bases and J lost 0, with 15 bases in between. Germline loops: CDR1 DFQATT, CDR2 SNEGSKA (reference sequence). CDR3 sequence reads: CSARRWEIDSTDTQYF. CDR3 coding DNA: TGCAGTGCTAGACGCTGGGAGATAGATAGCACAGATACGCAGTATTTT.

The chain joins TRBV28 to TRBJ2-1; 8 nucleotides match TRBD1. The CDR3 contains 13 residues. Trimming removed 10 bases from V and 10 bases from J; junction bases left unmatched: 12. Germline V gives CDR1 MDHEN, CDR2 SYDVKM. CDR3 in DNA: TGTGCCAACTCCGGGACAGGAAGGGACGAGCAGTTCTTC. Translated: CANSGTGRDEQFF.

The sample holds many counts of this clonotype. This chain links TRBV5-5 with TRBJ2-5; D possibly corresponds to TRBD2 (6 bases). The CDR3 has 14 amino acids. V was clipped by 0 bases and J by 5 bases, with 11 bases between them. CDR1 SGHKS and CDR2 YYEKEE come from the germline V gene (reference sequence). The chain's CDR3 is CASSLGGGHETQYF. Written as DNA, the CDR3 is TGTGCCAGCAGCTTGGGGGGAGGTCACGAGACCCAGTACTTC.

This clonotype has only a few counts. The chain carries TRBV2 and TRBJ1-5; perhaps TRBD1 as D (6 bases). The V end lost 6 bases, the J end lost 7 bases, and 19 bases lay between the germline ends. This CDR3 is built from 15 residues. In germline, CDR1 is SNHLY, CDR2 FYNNEI. CDR3 region: CASSLTTGPGQPQHF. The CDR3 coding sequence is TGTGCCAGCAGCTTGACGACAGGCCCTGGCCAGCCCCAGCATTTT.

Ten or more counts support this clonotype. V usage is TRBV2 and J usage is TRBJ1-5; no clear D. CDR1 and CDR2 (germline): SNHLY, FYNNEI. Trimming left V 10 bases short and J 0 bases short, with 10 bases between. The CDR3 extends over 13 amino acids. As DNA, the CDR3 is TGTGCCAACTCTGAGGATAGCAATCAGCCCCAGCATTTT. Amino acid sequence: CANSEDSNQPQHF.

V and J are TRBV20-1 and TRBJ1-2, with D possibly TRBD1 on 5 matching bases. The V end was cut by 3 bases, the J end by 2 bases, with 10 bases between. The CDR3 totals 13 residues. Germline assignment: CDR1 DFQATT and CDR2 SNEGSKA (reference sequence). DNA for the CDR3: TGCAGTGCTAGGGGGCAGACCAACTATGGCTACACCTTC. This codes for CSARGQTNYGYTF.

This clonotype was seen repeatedly, ten times or more. The gene calls are TRBV28 and TRBJ1-5, with D possibly being TRBD1 (6 bases). CDR3 size: 15 residues. The V end was cut by 6 bases, the J end by 0 bases, with 12 bases between. Germline V gene lookup returns CDR1 MDHEN and CDR2 SYDVKM. The CDR3 DNA follows: TGTGCCAGCAGAAGGACAGTTTATAGCAATCAGCCCCAGCATTTT. It translates to CASRRTVYSNQPQHF. The complete variable domain, with remaining parts taken from reference TRBV28 and TRBJ1-5, reads DVKVTQSSRYLVKRTGEKVFLECVQDMDHENMFWYRQDPGLGLRLIYFSYDVKMKEKGDIPEGYSVSREKKERFSLILESASTNQTSMYLCASRRTVYSNQPQHFGDGTRLSIL.

This clonotype appeared a few times. The rearrangement joins TRBV7-9 to TRBJ1-3; D possibly corresponds to TRBD1 (5 bases). V gave up 5 bases and J gave up 3 bases, with 20 bases separating them. Germline CDR1 and CDR2: SEHNR and FQNEAQ (reference sequence). This CDR3 is built from 17 residues. In nucleotides, the CDR3 is TGTGCCAGCAGCCCCAATCGCGGGGCGGGGAGTGGAAACACCATATATTTT. This translates into CASSPNRGAGSGNTIYF.

As DNA, the CDR3 is TGTGCCAGCAGTGATCTACTCGGGACGGATGAAAAACTGTTTTTT. It encodes CASSDLLGTDEKLFF. The chain carries TRBV6-1 and TRBJ1-4; perhaps TRBD1 as D (5 bases). The V gene's germline CDR1 is MNHNS and CDR2 SASEGT. Trimming pared 3 bases from V and 6 bases from J, leaving 14 bases between. The length of the CDR3 is 15 residues.

The rearrangement joins TRBV6-5 to TRBJ2-1; D may be TRBD1 (5 bases). From germline, CDR1 is MNHEY and CDR2 SVGAGI. The CDR3 is made up of 14 amino acids. Trimming stripped 2 bases from V and 3 bases from J, with 8 bases between. The CDR3 DNA is TGTGCCAGCAGTTACCAGGGTCACTACAATGAGCAGTTCTTC. Translation gives CASSYQGHYNEQFF.

This clonotype was observed a few times. CDR3 DNA sequence: TGTGCCACCAGTGGCCCTGGGACTAGCGGGGGGCCAATAACAGATACGCAGTATTTT. Its protein is CATSGPGTSGGPITDTQYF. V gene TRBV24-1 combines with J gene TRBJ2-3; 15 positions match TRBD2. V trimming: 5 bases; J trimming: 3 bases; junction bases outside the gene matches: 11. The length of the CDR3 is 19 residues. Per the germline V gene, CDR1 is KGHDR and CDR2 is SFDVKD.

This clonotype was picked up many times. The rearrangement links TRBV20-1 to TRBJ2-1; D is possibly TRBD1 or TRBD2 (5 bases each). Trimming left V 3 bases short and J 7 bases short, with 13 bases between. This CDR3 is 13 amino acids long. Germline V gene sequence: CDR1 DFQATT, CDR2 SNEGSKA (reference sequence). Here the CDR3 DNA reads TGCAGTGCTAGCGGGGACGCTGGAAATGAGCAGTTCTTC. This encodes CSASGDAGNEQFF.

This clonotype turned up a few times. The rearrangement uses TRBV27 and TRBJ2-4, with TRBD1 as a possible D gene (6 bases). The germline V gene encodes CDR1 MNHEY and CDR2 SMNVEV (reference sequence). The length of the CDR3 is 16 residues. V was pared by 4 bases and J by 2 bases, with 15 bases between. The CDR3 is CASSSWDTTSKNIQYF. DNA of the CDR3: TGTGCCAGCAGTTCCTGGGACACCACTTCCAAAAACATTCAGTACTTC.

This clonotype occurred many times. The V gene is TRBV27, the J gene TRBJ2-6; D uncertain. Germline-derived CDR1 and CDR2 are MNHEY and SMNVEV (reference sequence). The CDR3 is made up of 13 amino acids. V lost 5 bases to trimming and J lost 0 bases, with 2 bases between them. CDR3 protein: CASSPSGANVLTF. In DNA form, the CDR3 reads TGTGCCAGCAGTCCCTCTGGGGCCAACGTCCTGACTTTC.

Details on this clonotype: This may stem from a read error, because a much larger clone lies one nucleotide away. This chain joins TRBV2 and TRBJ2-7; no firm D call. Germline CDR1 SNHLY, CDR2 FYNNEI. V was trimmed by 6 bases and J by 7 bases, leaving 16 bases between them. This CDR3 is 13 amino acids long. DNA of the CDR3: TGTGCCAGCAGACCCGACACATACAATGAGCAGTACTTC. It encodes CASRPDTYNEQYF.

This clonotype was seen a handful of times. The CDR3 is CSGRGGGTTGELFF. Here the CDR3 DNA reads TGCAGCGGCCGGGGGGGAGGAACGACCGGGGAGCTGTTTTTT. This chain links TRBV29-1 with TRBJ2-2; TRBD2 matches 8 bases. Germline V gene sequence: CDR1 SQVTM, CDR2 ANQGSEA. This CDR3 comprises 14 residues. Losses at the gene ends were 7 bases for V and 5 bases for J; bases not matched to a gene: 9.

The chain links TRBV2 to TRBJ2-5; D may be TRBD1 (5 bases). Per the germline V gene, CDR1 is SNHLY and CDR2 is FYNNEI. V shed 6 bases and J shed 2 bases, with 10 bases lying between them. The CDR3 has 13 residues. The CDR3 region has the DNA TGTGCCAGCAGCGACAGCATTCAAGAGACCCAGTACTTC. It encodes CASSDSIQETQYF.